The clone carrying this T cell receptor beta chain was picked up many times. What it binds is not known. The CDR3 end falls 3 residues outside the read, so it is completed with the germline J gene. Germline CDR1 and CDR2: SGHRS and YFSETQ. The CDR3 totals 15 residues. V lost 5 bases, J lost 4 bases, and 9 bases stayed unmatched. These data originate in a study of T cell clonality in common variable immunodeficiency. Study-level findings and limits: In common variable immunodeficiency, TCR beta chains reportedly carried fewer deletions and N-nucleotide insertions. TCRbeta clonality was increased in CVID versus healthy controls.

Caucasian heritage predominated among both patients and controls. Heparinized whole blood, about 4.5 to 9 ml, came from each donor. Profiling relied on immunoSEQ multiplex PCR, and the TCRdb table lists in-frame clones only, not all of them. This repertoire holds under 50,000 clones, and none appear only once. The sample comprised peripheral blood mononuclear cells. This receptor was taken from a person between 18 and 75 years old in good health. V usage is TRBV5-1 and J usage is TRBJ2-5; 9 nucleotides align to TRBD2. CDR3 DNA (partial): TGCGCCAGCAGTCGGGCTAGCGGGACCGCAGAGACC. Protein sequence: CASSRASGTAET. The CDR3, in full, reads CASSRASGTAETQYF.